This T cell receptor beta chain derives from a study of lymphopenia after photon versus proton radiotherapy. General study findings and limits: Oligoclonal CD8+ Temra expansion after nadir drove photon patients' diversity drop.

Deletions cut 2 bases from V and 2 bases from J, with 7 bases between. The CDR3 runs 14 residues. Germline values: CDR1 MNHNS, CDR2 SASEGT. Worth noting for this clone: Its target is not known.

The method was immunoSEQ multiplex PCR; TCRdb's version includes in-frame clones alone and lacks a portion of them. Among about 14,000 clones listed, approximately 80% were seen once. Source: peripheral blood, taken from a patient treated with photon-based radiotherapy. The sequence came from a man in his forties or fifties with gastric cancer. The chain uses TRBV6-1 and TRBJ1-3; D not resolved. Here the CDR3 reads CASSERLPGNTIYF. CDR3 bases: TGTGCCAGCAGTGAACGGTTACCTGGAAACACCATATATTTT.